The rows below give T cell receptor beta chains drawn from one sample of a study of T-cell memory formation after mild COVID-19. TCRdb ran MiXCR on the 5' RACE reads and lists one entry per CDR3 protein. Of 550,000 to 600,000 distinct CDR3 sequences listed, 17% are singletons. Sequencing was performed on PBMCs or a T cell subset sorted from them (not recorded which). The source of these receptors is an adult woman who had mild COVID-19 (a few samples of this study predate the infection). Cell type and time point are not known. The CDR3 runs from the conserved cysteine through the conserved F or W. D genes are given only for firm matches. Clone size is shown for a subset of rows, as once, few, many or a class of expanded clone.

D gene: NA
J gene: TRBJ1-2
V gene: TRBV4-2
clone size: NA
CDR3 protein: CASSQDPADGYTF
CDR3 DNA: TGTGCCAGCAGCCAAGACCCCGCGGATGGCTACACCTTC

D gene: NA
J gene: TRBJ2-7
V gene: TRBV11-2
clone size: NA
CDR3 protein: CASSTSGRQYF
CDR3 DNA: TGTGCCAGCAGCACCTCAGGGAGGCAGTACTTC

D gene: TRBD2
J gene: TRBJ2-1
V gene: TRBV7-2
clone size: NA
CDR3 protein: CASSLRGAYNEQFF
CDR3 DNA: TGTGCCAGCAGCTTACGGGGGGCCTACAATGAGCAGTTCTTC

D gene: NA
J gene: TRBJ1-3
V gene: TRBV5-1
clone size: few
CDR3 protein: CASSLPQTSGNTIYF
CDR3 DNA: TGCGCCAGCAGCTTGCCACAGACCTCTGGAAACACCATATATTTT

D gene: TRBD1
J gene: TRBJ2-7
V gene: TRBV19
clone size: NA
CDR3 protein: CASRPGLGQAYEQYF
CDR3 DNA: TGTGCCAGTAGACCCGGGCTAGGACAGGCCTACGAGCAGTACTTC

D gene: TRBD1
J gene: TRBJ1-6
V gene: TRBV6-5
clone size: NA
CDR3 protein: CASSTGTGTAPLHF
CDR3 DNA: TGTGCCAGCAGCACCGGGACAGGAACTGCACCCCTCCACTTT

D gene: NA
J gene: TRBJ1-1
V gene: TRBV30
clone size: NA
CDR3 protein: CAWSVAQDRKAFF
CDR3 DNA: TGTGCCTGGAGTGTAGCCCAGGACAGAAAAGCTTTCTTT

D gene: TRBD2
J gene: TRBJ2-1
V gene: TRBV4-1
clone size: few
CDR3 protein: CASSQVKSGSSNEQFF
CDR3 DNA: TGCGCCAGCAGCCAAGTGAAAAGCGGGAGTTCCAATGAGCAGTTCTTC

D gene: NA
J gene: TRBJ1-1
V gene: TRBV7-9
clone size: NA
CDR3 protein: CASSYRDNEAFF
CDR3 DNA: TGTGCCAGCAGCTACCGGGACAATGAAGCTTTCTTT

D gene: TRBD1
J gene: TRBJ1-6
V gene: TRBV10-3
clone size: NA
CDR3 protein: CAISEQDRGNSPLHF
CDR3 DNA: TGTGCCATCAGTGAGCAGGACAGGGGGAATTCACCCCTCCACTTT

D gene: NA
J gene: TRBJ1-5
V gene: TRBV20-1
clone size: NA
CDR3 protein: CSARDGERINQPQHF
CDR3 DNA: TGCAGTGCTAGAGACGGGGAACGGATCAATCAGCCCCAGCATTTT

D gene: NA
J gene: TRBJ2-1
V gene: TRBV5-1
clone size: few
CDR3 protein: CASSLSLESRSEQFF
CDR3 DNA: TGCGCCAGCAGCTTGAGCCTAGAGAGTCGAAGTGAGCAGTTCTTC

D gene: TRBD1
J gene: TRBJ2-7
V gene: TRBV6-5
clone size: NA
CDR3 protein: CASSYSVGQVSYEQYF
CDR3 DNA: TGTGCCAGCAGTTACTCTGTGGGACAGGTATCCTACGAGCAGTACTTC